This T cell receptor beta chain was identified in a study of cytomegalovirus exposure and HLA in healthy donors. PCR amplification relied on 60 Vbeta primers (plus 13 Jbeta primers). Per the original methods: Later reanalysis found about 78 million unique TCR beta chains, approximately 11 million of them shared. The table came from immunoSEQ multiplex PCR; TCRdb's copy has only in-frame clones and leaves some out. D and trimming were read from the DNA, whereas the V and J calls and clone size are those reported in that table. The table has fewer than 150,000 clones, roughly 65% seen once. The CDR3 is made up of 14 amino acids. V lost 3 bases and J lost 9, with 16 bases in between. CDR1 and CDR2 (germline): SGDLS, YYNGEE.

The chain combines TRBV9 with TRBJ1-5, with D perhaps matching TRBD1 (5 bases). The sequenced material came from PBMCs. This TCR came from a woman aged 30 to 39 in good health and CMV-seronegative. CDR3 in DNA: TGTGCCAGCAGCGCCTACGGGGGGGGACGGCCCCAGCATTTT. This codes for CASSAYGGGRPQHF.